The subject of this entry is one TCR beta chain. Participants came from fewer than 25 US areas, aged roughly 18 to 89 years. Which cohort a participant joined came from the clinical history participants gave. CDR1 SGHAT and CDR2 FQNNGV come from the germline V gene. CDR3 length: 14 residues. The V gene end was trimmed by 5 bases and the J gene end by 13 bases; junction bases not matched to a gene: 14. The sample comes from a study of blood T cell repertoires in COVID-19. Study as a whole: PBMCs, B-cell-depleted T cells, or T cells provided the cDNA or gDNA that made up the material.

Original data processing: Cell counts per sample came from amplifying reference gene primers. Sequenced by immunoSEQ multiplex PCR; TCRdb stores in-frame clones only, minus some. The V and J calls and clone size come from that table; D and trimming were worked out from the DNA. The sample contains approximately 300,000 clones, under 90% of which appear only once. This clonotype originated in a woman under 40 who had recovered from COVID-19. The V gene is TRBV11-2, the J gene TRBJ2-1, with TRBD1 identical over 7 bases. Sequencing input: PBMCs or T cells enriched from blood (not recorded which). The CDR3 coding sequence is TGTGCCAGCAGCCCAGGGGGTGGGGGATCGGACCAGTTCTTC. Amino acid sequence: CASSPGGGGSDQFF.